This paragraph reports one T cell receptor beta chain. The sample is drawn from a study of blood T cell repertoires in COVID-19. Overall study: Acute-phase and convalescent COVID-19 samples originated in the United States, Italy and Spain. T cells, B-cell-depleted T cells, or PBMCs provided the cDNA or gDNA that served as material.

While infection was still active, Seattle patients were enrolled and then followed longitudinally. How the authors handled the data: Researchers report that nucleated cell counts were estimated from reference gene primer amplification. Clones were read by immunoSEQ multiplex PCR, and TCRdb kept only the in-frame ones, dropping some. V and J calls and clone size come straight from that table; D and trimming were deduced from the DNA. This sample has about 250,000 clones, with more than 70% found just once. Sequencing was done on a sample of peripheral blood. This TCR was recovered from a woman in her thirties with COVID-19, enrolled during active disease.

CDR3 nucleotide sequence: TGTGCCACCATCGGACAAGAAAACAATGAGCAGTTCTTC. Translation: CATIGQENNEQFF. The chain joins TRBV10-3 to TRBJ2-1, with D perhaps TRBD1 (5 bases). Trimming removed 10 bases from V and 5 bases from J, with 15 bases in between. Germline V gives CDR1 ENHRY, CDR2 SYGVKD. This CDR3 is 13 amino acids long.